The 4 T cell receptor beta chains in this list originate from one sample, sequenced in a study of blood T cell repertoires in COVID-19. The table came from immunoSEQ multiplex PCR; TCRdb's copy has only in-frame clones and leaves some out. The sample yields under 300,000 clones, nearly 90% seen once. The sample was peripheral blood. The receptor source for this set is a woman between 35 and 50 years old who had recovered from COVID-19.

The chain carries TRBV7-6 and TRBJ2-5; 10 bases map to TRBD2. Germline V gene data show CDR1 as SGHVS and CDR2 as FNYEAQ. The CDR3 runs to 17 residues. The junction had 11 bases not matched to a gene; V was cut back by 5 bases and J by 2 bases. The CDR3 region is CASSHLASGGGQETQYF. In DNA, the CDR3 is TGTGCCAGCAGCCATTTGGCTAGCGGGGGAGGGCAAGAGACCCAGTACTTC. Based on the CDR3 plus reference TRBV7-6 and TRBJ2-5, the full variable domain is GAGVSQSPRYKVTKRGQDVALRCDPISGHVSLYWYRQALGQGPEFLTYFNYEAQQDKSGLPNDRFSAERPEGSISTLTIQRTEQRDSAMYRCASSHLASGGGQETQYFGPGTRLLVL.

CDR3 region: CASIGQPSSYEQYF. The CDR3 coding sequence is TGTGCCAGCATCGGACAACCTAGCTCCTACGAGCAGTACTTC. This rearrangement joins TRBV6-5 to TRBJ2-7; possibly TRBD1 for D (5 bases). The germline V gene has CDR1 MNHEY and CDR2 SVGAGI. The CDR3 length is 14 residues. Trimming left V 7 bases short and J 0 bases short, with 13 bases between.

The rearrangement uses TRBV30 and TRBJ1-5; D gene uncertain. CDR1 and CDR2 (germline): GTSNPN, SVGIG (reference sequence). The CDR3 sequence is 11 residues long. Trimming removed 5 bases at V and 3 bases at J, with 5 bases between. CDR3 DNA: TGTGCCTGGGGGCCCAATCAGCCCCAGCATTTT. This translates into CAWGPNQPQHF. The full variable domain, in which reference TRBV30 and TRBJ1-5 provide the parts outside the CDR3, is SQTIHQWPATLVQPVGSPLSLECTVEGTSNPNLYWYRQAAGRGLQLLFYSVGIGQISSEVPQNLSASRPQDRQFILSSKKLLLSDSGFYLCAWGPNQPQHFGDGTRLSIL.

The chain has TRBV6-2 or TRBV6-3 and TRBJ2-1; 10 nucleotides match TRBD2. CDR3 length: 18 amino acids. From germline, CDR1 is MNHEY and CDR2 SVGEGT. After removal of 0 bases from V and 7 bases from J, the junction contained 12 bases not matched to a gene. CDR3 coding DNA: TGTGCCAGCAGTTACTCCAGGGATAGCGGGAGGCCCCTAAATGAGCAGTTCTTC. It codes for CASSYSRDSGRPLNEQFF.